This entry features one T cell receptor beta chain sequence. Its antigen remains unknown. The data were obtained in a study of T cell responses to AZD1222 COVID-19 vaccine. General study results and limits: Across the whole spike, CD4 TCRs peaked at regions 160-218 and 743-854. The study reported that nearly half of spike-specific TCRs target unmutated variant regions. Most donors were white British, females outnumbered males, and clonal diversity was possibly underestimated. An increase in Spike-specific TCR breadth and depth was observed after two AZD1222 doses.

Germline values: CDR1 SGHVS, CDR2 FQNEAQ. The length of the CDR3 is 16 residues. V shed 5 bases, J shed 0 bases, and the junction held 6 bases outside the gene matches. Method: immunoSEQ multiplex PCR; TCRdb's copy keeps in-frame clones and lacks some. This sample has about 140,000 clones, with roughly 90% found just once. The clonotype was recovered from an adult who received the AZD1222 COVID-19 vaccine. The V gene is TRBV7-8, the J gene TRBJ1-4; 7 bases align to TRBD1. Sequenced material: peripheral blood, taken 28 days after the second AZD1222 dose. CDR3 DNA sequence: TGTGCCAGCAGCCCAAGGGGGCGTACAACTAATGAAAAACTGTTTTTT. Its translation is CASSPRGRTTNEKLFF. The entire variable domain, with the rest obtained from reference TRBV7-8 and TRBJ1-4, is as follows: GAGVSQSPRYKVAKRGQDVALRCDPISGHVSLFWYQQALGQGPEFLTYFQNEAQLDKSGLPSDRFFAERPEGSVSTLKIQRTQQEDSAVYLCASSPRGRTTNEKLFFGSGTQLSVL.